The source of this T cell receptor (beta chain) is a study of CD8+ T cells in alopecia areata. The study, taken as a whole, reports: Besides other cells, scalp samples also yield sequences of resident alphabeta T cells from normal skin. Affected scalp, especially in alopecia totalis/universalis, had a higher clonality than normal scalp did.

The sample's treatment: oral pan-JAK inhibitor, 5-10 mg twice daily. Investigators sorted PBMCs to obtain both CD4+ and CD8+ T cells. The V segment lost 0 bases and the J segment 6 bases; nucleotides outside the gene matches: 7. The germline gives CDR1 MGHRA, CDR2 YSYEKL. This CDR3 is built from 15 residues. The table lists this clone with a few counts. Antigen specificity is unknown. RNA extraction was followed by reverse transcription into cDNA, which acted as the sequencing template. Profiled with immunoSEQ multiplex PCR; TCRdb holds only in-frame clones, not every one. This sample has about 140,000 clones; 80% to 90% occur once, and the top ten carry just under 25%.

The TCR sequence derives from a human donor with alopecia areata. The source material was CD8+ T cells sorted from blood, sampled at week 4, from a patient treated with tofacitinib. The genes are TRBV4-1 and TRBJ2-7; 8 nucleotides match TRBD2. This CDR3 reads CASSQEELAAGEQYF. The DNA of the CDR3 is TGCGCCAGCAGCCAAGAAGAACTAGCGGCGGGCGAGCAGTACTTC.